These T cell receptor beta chains were read from a single sample in a study of T cells after yellow fever vaccination. TCRdb recomputed calls from the 5' RACE reads with MiXCR, one row per CDR3 protein. The data contain about 320,000 distinct CDR3 sequences, approximately 4.3% of them singletons. The input for sequencing was PBMCs, taken 15 days after the yellow fever booster vaccination. Every receptor here comes from a man between 18 and 29 years old who received the YFV17D yellow fever vaccine. The CDR3 runs from the conserved cysteine through the conserved F or W. Each record gives: D gene, J gene, clone size, V gene, CDR3 DNA, CDR3 protein. A D gene is named only where the DNA matches it firmly. The size entry is marked missing in some rows and otherwise reads once, few, many or a size class.

>TRBD1|TRBJ2-3|-|TRBV3-1
TGTGCCAGCAGCAACAGGGGTAGCACAGATACGCAGTATTTT
CASSNRGSTDTQYF
>-|TRBJ2-5|-|TRBV24-1
TGTGCCACCAGTGATTCCCTTCGAGAGACCCAGTACTTC
CATSDSLRETQYF
>-|TRBJ2-5|-|TRBV3-2
TGTGCCAGCAGCCCAGGGGGCGCAAGGATCAGAGAGACCCAGTACTTC
CASSPGGARIRETQYF
>-|TRBJ1-4|-|TRBV4-1
TGCGCCAGCAGCCTTTCGGGGACACCCAATGAAAAACTGTTTTTT
CASSLSGTPNEKLFF
>-|TRBJ2-4|many|TRBV7-9
TGTGCCAGCAGCTTAGATGGGGCCGGGGGTCAGTACTTC
CASSLDGAGGQYF
>-|TRBJ2-5|-|TRBV5-1
TGCGCCAGCAGCTTCGGCTACCTCCCCCCAGAGACCCAGTACTTC
CASSFGYLPPETQYF
>-|TRBJ2-5|many|TRBV5-5
TGTGCCAGCACAACCTACCCTGTACAAGAGACCCAGTACTTC
CASTTYPVQETQYF
>-|TRBJ1-2|-|TRBV5-1
TGCGCCAGCAGCTTGGAGGGGATCCTCTATGGCTACACCTTC
CASSLEGILYGYTF
>TRBD1|TRBJ2-3|many|TRBV24-1
TGTGCCACCAGTGCATGGGGGACAGGGGCAGGAGATACGCAGTATTTT
CATSAWGTGAGDTQYF
>-|TRBJ1-2|-|TRBV29-1
TGCAGCGCTCCCATCTGGCTCCGGGACAATCGTAACTATGGCTACACCTTC
CSAPIWLRDNRNYGYTF
>TRBD2|TRBJ2-2|few|TRBV20-1
TGCAGTGCTATACTAGCGGCTGCGAACACCGGGGAGCTGTTTTTT
CSAILAAANTGELFF
>-|TRBJ2-1|-|TRBV5-1
TGCGCCAGCAGCTCCCAGACTCTCAGCTCCTACAATGAGCAGTTCTTC
CASSSQTLSSYNEQFF
>TRBD2|TRBJ2-1|many|TRBV27
TGTGCCAGCAGTTCCCTACCTAGCGGCTCCTACAATGAGCAGTTCTTC
CASSSLPSGSYNEQFF
>-|TRBJ1-1|many|TRBV20-1
TGCAGTGCTAGGAAGCCTGGGGGCACTGAAGCTTTCTTT
CSARKPGGTEAFF
>TRBD1|TRBJ1-2|-|TRBV5-1
TGCGCCAGCAGCCGACTCCTGACAGGGAACTATGGCTACACCTTC
CASSRLLTGNYGYTF
>-|TRBJ1-2|few|TRBV12-3/TRBV12-4
TGTGCCAGCAGCCCCCTAGCGGGTCGAGGCTACACCTTC
CASSPLAGRGYTF
>-|TRBJ2-2|many|TRBV6-2/TRBV6-3
TGTGCCAGCAGAACTAGAGGCCCCTCCGGGGAGCTGTTTTTT
CASRTRGPSGELFF
>-|TRBJ2-5|many|TRBV27
TGTGCCAGCAGTTTATGGGGTCCCGTCGGGACCCAGTACTTC
CASSLWGPVGTQYF
>-|TRBJ1-2|few|TRBV6-1
TGTGCCAGCAGTGAAGGGTCAGAGTTCTATGGCTACACCTTC
CASSEGSEFYGYTF
>-|TRBJ1-1|many|TRBV4-2
TGTGCCAGCAGCCAACAAGGACTCGGGGGTGGCACTGAAGCTTTCTTT
CASSQQGLGGGTEAFF
>-|TRBJ1-1|many|TRBV7-9
TGTGCCAGCAGCTTAGAGGGCCTCACTGAAGCTTTCTTT
CASSLEGLTEAFF
>-|TRBJ1-1|many|TRBV20-1
TGCAGTGCTCAAGAGGACAGAAACACTGAAGCTTTCTTT
CSAQEDRNTEAFF
>TRBD1|TRBJ2-2|few|TRBV6-2/TRBV6-3
TGTGCCAGCAGGACAGGGAGTCACACCGGGGAGCTGTTTTTT
CASRTGSHTGELFF
>-|TRBJ2-6|few|TRBV5-1
TGCGCCAGCAGCTTCTCAGGTCTTTCCTCTGGGGCCAACGTCCTGACTTTC
CASSFSGLSSGANVLTF
>TRBD2|TRBJ2-3|many|TRBV6-2/TRBV6-3
TGTGCCACCCTCCGGGGGGGCCGGGAGTATTTT
CATLRGGREYF
>-|TRBJ2-1|-|TRBV5-1
TGCGCCAGCAGCTTGGATAGCGGCCCGCAGAATGAGCAGTTCTTC
CASSLDSGPQNEQFF
>TRBD2|TRBJ2-7|few|TRBV7-2
TGTGCCAGCGGGCGGGAGGCCTACGAGCAGTACTTC
CASGREAYEQYF
>TRBD1|TRBJ1-1|-|TRBV20-1
TGCAGTGCTACAAGGGGACAGGGACTTAGTGAAGCTTTCTTT
CSATRGQGLSEAFF
>-|TRBJ2-3|-|TRBV7-9
TGTGCCAGCAGCGCCCAAGGGAGCACAGATACGCAGTATTTT
CASSAQGSTDTQYF
>TRBD2|TRBJ2-3|many|TRBV12-3/TRBV12-4
TGTGCCAGCACCCTTAGCGGGGGGGCAGATACGCAGTATTTT
CASTLSGGADTQYF
>-|TRBJ2-1|-|TRBV7-9
TGTGCCAGCAGCTCCTCGGGACTCAGGGGTGAGCAGTTCTTC
CASSSSGLRGEQFF
>-|TRBJ1-1|few|TRBV7-9
TGTGCCAGCAGCCAAGAGGATTTCGAAGCTTTCTTT
CASSQEDFEAFF
>-|TRBJ1-1|many|TRBV20-1
TGCAGTGCTAGAGATTCAAAGGGTTGGACTGAAGCTTTCTTT
CSARDSKGWTEAFF
>-|TRBJ2-7|few|TRBV4-3
TGCGCCAGCAGCCAAGACCGGGCGGACTACGAAACGGGCGAGCAGTACTTC
CASSQDRADYETGEQYF
>-|TRBJ1-2|many|TRBV4-3
TGCGCCAGCAGCCGGGGGGCCGGCAACGGTGACTATGGCTACACCTTC
CASSRGAGNGDYGYTF
>-|TRBJ2-5|many|TRBV11-2
TGTGCCAGCAGCTCGGGGGCGGGCCAAGAGACCCAGTACTTC
CASSSGAGQETQYF
>-|TRBJ2-1|-|TRBV24-1
TGTGCCACCAGTGGCGGAAACAATGAGCAGTTCTTC
CATSGGNNEQFF
>-|TRBJ2-1|-|TRBV5-1
TGCGCCAGCAGCGCCCCTTCGGGGGCTCGGATCAATGAGCAGTTCTTC
CASSAPSGARINEQFF
>-|TRBJ1-6|-|TRBV10-3
TGTGCCGCCTCTACACCTTACGGGAATTCACCCCTCCACTTT
CAASTPYGNSPLHF
>-|TRBJ2-5|-|TRBV3-1
TGTGCCAGCAGCCAAGATCCTAGGTCGGAGACCCAGTACTTC
CASSQDPRSETQYF
>TRBD2|TRBJ2-7|many|TRBV5-1
TGCGCCAGCAGCTCATTAGCGGGGGCCTCCTACGAGCAGTACTTC
CASSSLAGASYEQYF
>-|TRBJ1-5|few|TRBV19
TGTGCCAGTAGTATAGGCGGGGGATTGAGGCAGCCCCAGCATTTT
CASSIGGGLRQPQHF
>-|TRBJ2-3|many|TRBV4-3
TGCGCCAGCAGCCAAGGGGGGGGCTACCCGCCCCCAGGCGATACGCAGTATTTT
CASSQGGGYPPPGDTQYF
>TRBD2|TRBJ2-7|many|TRBV12-3/TRBV12-4
TGTGCCAGCAGTTTACGGCTAGCGGGCTCCTACGAGCAGTACTTC
CASSLRLAGSYEQYF
>-|TRBJ2-2|many|TRBV20-1
TGCAGTGCTAGAATCCCGGGCGGGGAGCTGTTTTTT
CSARIPGGELFF
>TRBD1|TRBJ1-1|few|TRBV5-6
TGTGCCAGCAGCTACGGGACAGGGCTGAACACTGAAGCTTTCTTT
CASSYGTGLNTEAFF
>-|TRBJ1-1|-|TRBV7-9
TGTGCCAGCAACTTGGGTGGGACTGAAGCTTTCTTT
CASNLGGTEAFF
>-|TRBJ1-1|few|TRBV4-3
TGCGCCAGCAGCCAGGGGACACCGGGGACGTTGAAAGCTTTCTTT
CASSQGTPGTLKAFF